This T cell receptor (beta chain) emerged from a study of T cells in Graves' hyperthyroidism and ophthalmopathy. The overall study: Peripheral blood samples were taken at initial diagnosis, prior to any treatment.

This clonotype was observed at least ten times. Patients showing uncontrolled infection, other autoimmune disease, pregnancy or lactation were ineligible. At first hyperthyroidism diagnosis, before any ophthalmopathy symptoms, the blood sample was collected. The authors obtained PBMCs from roughly 10 ml of fresh peripheral blood. This CDR3 contains 13 residues. CDR1 and CDR2 from the germline V gene are SEHNR and FQNEAQ (reference sequence). V shed 6 bases, J shed 7 bases, and the junction held 9 bases outside the gene matches. Regions amplified from RNA transcripts were the TCR beta CDR3 regions. The primer set for the first-round RT-PCR of the TCR CDR3 was HTBI. TCRdb reprocessed the multiplex PCR reads via MiXCR and lists one record per CDR3 protein. The repertoire holds around 380,000 distinct CDR3 sequences, with roughly 13% as singletons.

The specimen was blood. V and J are TRBV7-9 and TRBJ2-7, with 7 bases aligning to TRBD1. The sequence derives from a man in his thirties or forties with Graves' hyperthyroidism that later progressed to Graves' ophthalmopathy. The chain's CDR3 is CASRKQGLEEQYF. For the CDR3, the DNA is TGTGCCAGCAGGAAACAGGGGCTGGAGGAGCAGTACTTC.